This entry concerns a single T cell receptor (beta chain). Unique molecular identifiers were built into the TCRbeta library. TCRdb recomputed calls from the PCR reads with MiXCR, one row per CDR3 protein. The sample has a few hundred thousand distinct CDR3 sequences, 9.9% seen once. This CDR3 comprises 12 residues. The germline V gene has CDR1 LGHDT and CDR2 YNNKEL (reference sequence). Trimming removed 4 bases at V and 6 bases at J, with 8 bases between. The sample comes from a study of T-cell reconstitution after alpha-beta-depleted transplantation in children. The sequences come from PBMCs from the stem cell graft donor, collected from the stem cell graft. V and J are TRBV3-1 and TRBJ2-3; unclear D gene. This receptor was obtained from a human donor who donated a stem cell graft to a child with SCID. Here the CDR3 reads CASSRVGDTQYF. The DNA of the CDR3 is TGTGCCAGCAGCCGAGTGGGGGATACGCAGTATTTT.